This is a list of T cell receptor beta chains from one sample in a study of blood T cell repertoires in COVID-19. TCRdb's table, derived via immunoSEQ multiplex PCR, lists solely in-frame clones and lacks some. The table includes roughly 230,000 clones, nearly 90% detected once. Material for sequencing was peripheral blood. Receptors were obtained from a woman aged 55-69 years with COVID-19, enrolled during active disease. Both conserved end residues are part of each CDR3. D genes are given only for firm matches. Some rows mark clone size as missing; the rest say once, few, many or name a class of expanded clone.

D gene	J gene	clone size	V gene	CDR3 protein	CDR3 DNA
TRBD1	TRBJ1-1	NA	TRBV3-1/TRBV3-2	CASSSQDRGEGTEAFF	TGTGCCAGCAGCTCCCAAGACAGGGGGGAGGGCACTGAAGCTTTCTTT
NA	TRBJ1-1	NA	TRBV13	CASSVRGAEAFF	TGTGCCAGCAGCGTCAGGGGAGCTGAAGCTTTCTTT
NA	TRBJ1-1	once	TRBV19	CASSIVEGSTEAFF	TGTGCCAGTAGTATTGTGGAGGGAAGCACTGAAGCTTTCTTT
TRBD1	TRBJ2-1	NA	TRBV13	CASSQRDRGYGEQFF	TGTGCCAGCAGCCAACGGGACAGGGGGTACGGTGAGCAGTTCTTC
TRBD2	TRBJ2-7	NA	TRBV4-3	CASSQDYPRGSGVKYSYEQYF	TGCGCCAGCAGCCAAGATTACCCACGGGGTAGCGGGGTTAAATACTCCTACGAGCAGTACTTC
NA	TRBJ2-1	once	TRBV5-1	CASSLMEEQFF	TGCGCCAGCAGCTTGATGGAGGAGCAGTTCTTC
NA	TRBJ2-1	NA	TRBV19	CASSNTGYHEQFF	TGTGCCAGTAGCAATACAGGGTACCATGAGCAGTTCTTC
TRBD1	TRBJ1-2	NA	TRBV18	CASSTTGTGIPFEDGYTF	TGTGCCAGCTCAACCACCGGGACAGGGATCCCCTTTGAGGATGGCTACACCTTC
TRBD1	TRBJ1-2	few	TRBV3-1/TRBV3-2	CASSPDRALNYGYTF	TGTGCCAGCAGCCCCGACAGGGCGCTAAACTATGGCTACACCTTC
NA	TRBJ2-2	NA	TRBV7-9	CTYPEIGELFF	TGTACCTACCCCGAGATCGGGGAGCTGTTTTTT
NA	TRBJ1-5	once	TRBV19	CASSIGGGRAWPQHF	TGTGCCAGTAGTATCGGGGGGGGCCGCGCGTGGCCCCAGCATTTT
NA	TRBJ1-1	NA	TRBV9	CASSVHQNTEAFF	TGTGCCAGCAGCGTACATCAGAACACTGAAGCTTTCTTT
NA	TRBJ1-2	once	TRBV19	CASSAVLYGYTF	TGTGCCAGTAGTGCGGTCCTCTATGGCTACACCTTC
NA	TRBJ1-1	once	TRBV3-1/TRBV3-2	CASSQQGINTEAFF	TGTGCCAGCAGCCAACAGGGGATAAACACTGAAGCTTTCTTT
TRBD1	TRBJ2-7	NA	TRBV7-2	CASSGDRDYEQYF	TGTGCCAGCAGCGGGGACAGGGACTACGAGCAGTACTTC
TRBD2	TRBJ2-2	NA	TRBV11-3	CASSFTSGGATGELFF	TGTGCCAGCAGCTTTACTAGCGGGGGGGCTACCGGGGAGCTGTTTTTT
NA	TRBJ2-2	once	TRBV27	CASREGNTGELFF	TGTGCCAGCAGAGAGGGGAACACCGGGGAGCTGTTTTTT
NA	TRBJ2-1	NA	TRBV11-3	CASSSYYLEGSTPYNEQFF	TGTGCCAGCAGCTCATACTATCTCGAGGGTTCTACTCCCTACAATGAGCAGTTCTTC
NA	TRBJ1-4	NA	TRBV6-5	CASSYGLDVGEGKLFF	TGTGCCAGCAGTTACGGTCTTGATGTGGGAGAGGGAAAACTGTTTTTT
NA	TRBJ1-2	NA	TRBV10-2	CASSLEAPGPENGYTF	TGCGCCAGCAGTTTGGAGGCCCCGGGTCCCGAAAATGGCTACACCTTC
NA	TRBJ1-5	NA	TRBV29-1	CSVGHSGDQPQHF	TGCAGCGTTGGGCATTCGGGGGATCAGCCCCAGCATTTT
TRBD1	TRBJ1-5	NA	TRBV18	CASSPRDRDLSGQPQHF	TGTGCCAGCTCACCGAGGGACAGGGATTTATCGGGTCAGCCCCAGCATTTT
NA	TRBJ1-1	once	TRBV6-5	CASSYLTGSEAFF	TGTGCCAGCAGTTACCTGACAGGATCTGAAGCTTTCTTT
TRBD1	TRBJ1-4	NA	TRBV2	CASAPRTGGGEKLFF	TGTGCCAGTGCGCCTAGGACAGGGGGCGGTGAAAAACTGTTTTTT
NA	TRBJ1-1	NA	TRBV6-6	CASSYSTPRVNTEAFF	TGTGCCAGCAGTTACTCTACGCCGAGGGTGAACACTGAAGCTTTCTTT
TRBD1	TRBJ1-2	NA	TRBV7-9	CASSPMTGNYGYTF	TGTGCCAGCAGTCCTATGACAGGGAACTATGGCTACACCTTC
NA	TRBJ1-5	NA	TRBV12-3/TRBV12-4	CASSDRGPQHF	TGTGCCAGCAGTGACCGGGGGCCCCAGCATTTT